A selection of T cell receptor beta chains follows, all from one sample in a study of CXCR3-negative and CXCR3-positive naive CD8 T cells. TCRdb re-called the 5' RACE reads and shows each CDR3 protein once, DNA omitted. Its clone listing holds more than 100,000 distinct CDR3 sequences. The material sequenced was naive CXCR3+ CD8+ T cells from blood. These receptors were obtained from a human donor in good health. Some clones in this sample may be carry-over from other donors' samples. The CDR3 runs from the conserved cysteine through the conserved F or W.

cdr3_length	v_call	j_call	cdr3_aa
16	TRBV29-1	TRBJ2-7	CSVEIIPGTGLYEQYF
14	TRBV12-3/TRBV12-4	TRBJ2-2	CASSRWDAGGELFF
17	TRBV28	TRBJ2-3	CASSLYGETASTDTQYF
15	TRBV6-5	TRBJ2-2	CASSLSGGLSGELFF
16	TRBV25-1	TRBJ2-3	CASSTWETGGPDTQYF
19	TRBV12-3/TRBV12-4	TRBJ2-5	CASSPVGPGLAGIQETQYF
11	TRBV11-2	TRBJ2-5	CASSISATQYF
17	TRBV29-1	TRBJ2-1	CSVEDGTSGVTYNEQFF
13	TRBV7-8	TRBJ2-1	CASKTTGHNEQFF
18	TRBV7-9	TRBJ2-5	CASSLDFGSGASRETQYF
15	TRBV5-6	TRBJ2-7	CASILPPGRDYEQYF
18	TRBV7-6	TRBJ2-1	CASSLGSGRAERIYEQFF
16	TRBV5-4	TRBJ2-1	CASSMTGLAAYNEQFF
16	TRBV7-6	TRBJ2-3	CASSPEQGARPDTQYF
15	TRBV13	TRBJ2-1	CASSLRGTVVNEQFF
13	TRBV5-1	TRBJ2-1	CASRFDSYNEQFF
12	TRBV29-1	TRBJ2-7	CSCWTTSYEQYF
14	TRBV7-7	TRBJ2-2	CASSPGAGTGELFF
15	TRBV5-4	TRBJ2-1	CASSPTKGNYNEQFF
14	TRBV24-1	TRBJ1-5	CATSDLNSGEPQHF
13	TRBV25-1	TRBJ1-1	CASSDRLNTEAFF
16	TRBV5-1	TRBJ1-3	CASRLADWNSGNTIYF
16	TRBV20-1	TRBJ2-7	CSARDSGGERYSEQYF
16	TRBV7-9	TRBJ2-6	CASSLGANSGANVLTF
14	TRBV7-8	TRBJ1-1	CASSLGGARTEAFF
13	TRBV14	TRBJ2-7	CASSHRGGGEQYF
16	TRBV20-1	TRBJ2-1	CSALQETSGSIGEQFF
12	TRBV25-1	TRBJ2-4	CASSVGGNIQYF
16	TRBV4-1	TRBJ2-2	CASSQGHISNTGELFF
15	TRBV28	TRBJ1-6	CASSLKGPYNSPLHF
15	TRBV7-3	TRBJ2-5	CASSVYGQVAETQYF
16	TRBV3-2	TRBJ1-3	CASSQCPRTGGNTIYF
15	TRBV28	TRBJ2-2	CASSFGQLYTGELFF
16	TRBV28	TRBJ1-6	CASSLTEFSYNSPLHF
16	TRBV5-1	TRBJ2-3	CASSPRTSFREDTQYF
14	TRBV6-5	TRBJ2-7	CASSYSYRAGEQYF
17	TRBV5-1	TRBJ2-2	CASSLTQGQPNTGELFF